This is a list of T cell receptor beta chains from one sample in a study of T cell responses to AZD1222 COVID-19 vaccine. Assay used: immunoSEQ multiplex PCR; TCRdb lists only in-frame clones, some missing. This sample has about 120,000 clones; 93% occur once, and the top ten carry 5%. The specimen comprised peripheral blood, sampled 28 days after the second AZD1222 dose. Every receptor here comes from an adult who received the AZD1222 COVID-19 vaccine. The conserved cysteine and the conserved F or W are not part of the CDR3 here.

TRBJ1-2 TRBV5-5 ASSLDAGSYGYT
TRBJ1-1 TRBV27 ASSLDRGTEAF
TRBJ2-5 TRBV7-2 ASSLVGDPETQY
TRBJ1-4 TRBV30 AWSVRGAIKEKLF
TRBJ2-1 TRBV4-2 ASSLGLSNEQF
TRBJ2-5 TRBV4-3 ASSQVGGQETQY
TRBJ1-1 TRBV15 ATSRAGSGPGPAF
TRBJ1-2 TRBV5-1 ASSLESSPYGYT
TRBJ2-7 TRBV6-5 ASSSRGRDGKDEQY
TRBJ1-1 TRBV1 TSSQDEDWKTEAF
TRBJ1-1 TRBV19 ASSSGQLYTEAF
TRBJ1-5 TRBV19 ASSRTGGNNQPQH
TRBJ2-3 TRBV7-2 ASSQRLGGGITDTQY
TRBJ2-4 TRBV6-5 ASSYSTKPTHIQY
TRBJ1-6 TRBV7-9 ASSLGGRPLH
TRBJ2-7 TRBV30 AWSAPGSLEQY
TRBJ2-5 TRBV9 ASNQGLAGQETQY
TRBJ1-2 TRBV6-5 ASRPGQTSYGYT
TRBJ2-4 TRBV5-6 ASSRTGAKNIQY
TRBJ2-6 TRBV5-1 ASSLGDRVFSGANVLT
TRBJ1-2 TRBV7-6 ASSLEAKDTQYGYT
TRBJ2-7 TRBV18 ASSPGEYEQY
TRBJ1-1 TRBV5-1 ASSPVYGTKHEAF
TRBJ1-2 TRBV7-9 ASSLAQGQRANYGYT
TRBJ2-1 TRBV18 ASSPWGQGGKNEQF